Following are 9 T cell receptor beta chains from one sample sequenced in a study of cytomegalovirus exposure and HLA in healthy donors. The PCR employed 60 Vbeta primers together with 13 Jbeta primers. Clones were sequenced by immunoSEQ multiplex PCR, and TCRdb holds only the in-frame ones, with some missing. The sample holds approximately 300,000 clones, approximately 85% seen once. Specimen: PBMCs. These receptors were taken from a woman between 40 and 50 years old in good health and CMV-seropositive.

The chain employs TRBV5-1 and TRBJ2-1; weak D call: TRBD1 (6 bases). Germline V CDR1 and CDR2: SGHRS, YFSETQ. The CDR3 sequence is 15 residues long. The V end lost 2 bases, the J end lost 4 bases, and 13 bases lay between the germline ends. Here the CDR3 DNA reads TGCGCCAGCAGCTTTACAGGGTCTATTTACAATGAGCAGTTCTTC. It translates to CASSFTGSIYNEQFF.

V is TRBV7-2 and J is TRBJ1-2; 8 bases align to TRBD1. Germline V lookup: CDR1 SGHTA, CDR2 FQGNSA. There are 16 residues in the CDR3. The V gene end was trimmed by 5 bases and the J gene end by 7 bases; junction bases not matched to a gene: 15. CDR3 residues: CASSPNPTQGGGGYTF. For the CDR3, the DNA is TGTGCCAGCAGCCCCAATCCGACACAGGGGGGAGGTGGCTACACCTTC.

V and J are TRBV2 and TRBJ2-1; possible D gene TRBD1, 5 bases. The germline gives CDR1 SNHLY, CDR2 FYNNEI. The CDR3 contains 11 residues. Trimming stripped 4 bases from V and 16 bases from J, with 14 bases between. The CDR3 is CASSVWQGSFF. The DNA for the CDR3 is TGTGCCAGCAGTGTATGGCAGGGCTCTTTCTTC.

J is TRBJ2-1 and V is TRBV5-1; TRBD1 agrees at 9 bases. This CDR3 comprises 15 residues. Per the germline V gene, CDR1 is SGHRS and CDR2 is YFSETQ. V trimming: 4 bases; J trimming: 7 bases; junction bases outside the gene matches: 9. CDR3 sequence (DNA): TGCGCCAGCAGCGTCGGGACAGGGTATAGGAATGAGCAGTTCTTC. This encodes CASSVGTGYRNEQFF.

The CDR3 coding sequence is TGTGCCAGCAGCTTAGACAGGGTGAACACTGAAGCTTTCTTT. Protein: CASSLDRVNTEAFF. J is TRBJ1-1 and V is TRBV7-2; tentatively, D is TRBD1 (6 bases). The CDR3 is 14 amino acids. Germline V lookup: CDR1 SGHTA, CDR2 FQGNSA. The V end lost 1 base, the J end lost 0 bases, and 6 bases lay between the germline ends.

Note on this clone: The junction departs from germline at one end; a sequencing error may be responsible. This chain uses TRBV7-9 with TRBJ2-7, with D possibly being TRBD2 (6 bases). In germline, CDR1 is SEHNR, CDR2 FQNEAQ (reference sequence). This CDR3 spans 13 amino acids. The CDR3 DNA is TGTTCCAGCAGCCCCCCGGGGGTCGACGAGCAGTACTTC. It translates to CSSSPPGVDEQYF.

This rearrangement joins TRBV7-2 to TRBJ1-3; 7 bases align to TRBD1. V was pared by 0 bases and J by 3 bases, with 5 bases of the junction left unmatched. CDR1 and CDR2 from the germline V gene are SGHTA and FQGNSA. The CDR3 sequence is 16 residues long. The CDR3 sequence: CASSLAGGISGNTIYF. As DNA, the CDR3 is TGTGCCAGCAGCTTAGCAGGGGGCATAAGTGGAAACACCATATATTTT. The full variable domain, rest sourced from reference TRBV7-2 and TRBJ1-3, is GAGVSQSPSNKVTEKGKDVELRCDPISGHTALYWYRQSLGQGLEFLIYFQGNSAPDKSGLPSDRFSAERTGGSVSTLTIQRTQQEDSAVYLCASSLAGGISGNTIYFGEGSWLTVV.

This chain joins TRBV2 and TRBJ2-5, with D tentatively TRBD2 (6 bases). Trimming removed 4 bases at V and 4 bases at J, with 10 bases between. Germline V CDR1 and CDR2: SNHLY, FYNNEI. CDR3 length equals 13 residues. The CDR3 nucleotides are TGTGCCAGCAGTGGGAACGGGAGAGAGACCCAGTACTTC. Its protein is CASSGNGRETQYF.

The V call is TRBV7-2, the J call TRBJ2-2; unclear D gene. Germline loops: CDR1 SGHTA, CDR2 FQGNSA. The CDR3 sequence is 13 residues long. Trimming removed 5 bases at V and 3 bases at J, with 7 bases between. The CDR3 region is CASSPHYTGELFF. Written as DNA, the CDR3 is TGTGCCAGCAGCCCCCACTACACCGGGGAGCTGTTTTTT.